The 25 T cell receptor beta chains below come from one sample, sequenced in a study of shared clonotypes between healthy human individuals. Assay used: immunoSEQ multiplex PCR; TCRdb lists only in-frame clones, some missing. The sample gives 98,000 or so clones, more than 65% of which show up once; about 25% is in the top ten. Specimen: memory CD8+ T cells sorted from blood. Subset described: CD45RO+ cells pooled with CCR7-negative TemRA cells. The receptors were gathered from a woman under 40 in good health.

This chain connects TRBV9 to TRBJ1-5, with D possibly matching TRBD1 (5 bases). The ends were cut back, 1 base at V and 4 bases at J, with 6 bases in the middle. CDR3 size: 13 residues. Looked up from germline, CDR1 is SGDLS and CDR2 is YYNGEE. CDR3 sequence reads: CASSVWGNQPQHF. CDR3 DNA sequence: TGTGCCAGCAGCGTATGGGGGAATCAGCCCCAGCATTTT.

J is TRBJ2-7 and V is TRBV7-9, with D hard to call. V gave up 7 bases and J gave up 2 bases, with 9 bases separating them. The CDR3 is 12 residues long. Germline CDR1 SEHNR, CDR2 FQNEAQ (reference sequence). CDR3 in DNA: TGTGCCAGCAACATTGGGACCTACGAGCAGTACTTC. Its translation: CASNIGTYEQYF. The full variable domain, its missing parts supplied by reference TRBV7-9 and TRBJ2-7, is DTGVSQNPRHKITKRGQNVTFRCDPISEHNRLYWYRQTLGQGPEFLTYFQNEAQLEKSRLLSDRFSAERPKGSFSTLEIQRTEQGDSAMYLCASNIGTYEQYFGPGTRLTVT.

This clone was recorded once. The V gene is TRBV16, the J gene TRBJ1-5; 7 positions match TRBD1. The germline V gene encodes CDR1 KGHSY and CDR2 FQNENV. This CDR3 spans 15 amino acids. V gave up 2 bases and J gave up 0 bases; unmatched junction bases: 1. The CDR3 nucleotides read TGTGCCAGCAGCCAAGGACAGGCTAGCAATCAGCCCCAGCATTTT. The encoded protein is CASSQGQASNQPQHF. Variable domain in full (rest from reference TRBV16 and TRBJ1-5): GEEVAQTPKHLVRGEGQKAKLYCAPIKGHSYVFWYQQVLKNEFKFLISFQNENVFDETGMPKERFSAKCLPNSPCSLEIQATKLEDSAVYFCASSQGQASNQPQHFGDGTRLSIL.

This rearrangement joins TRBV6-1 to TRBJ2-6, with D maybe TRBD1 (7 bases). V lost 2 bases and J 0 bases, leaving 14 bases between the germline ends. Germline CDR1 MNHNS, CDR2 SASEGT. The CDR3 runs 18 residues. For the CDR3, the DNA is TGTGCCAGCAGTGAAAGACAGGGACTCTTCTCTGGGGCCAACGTCCTGACTTTC. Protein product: CASSERQGLFSGANVLTF.

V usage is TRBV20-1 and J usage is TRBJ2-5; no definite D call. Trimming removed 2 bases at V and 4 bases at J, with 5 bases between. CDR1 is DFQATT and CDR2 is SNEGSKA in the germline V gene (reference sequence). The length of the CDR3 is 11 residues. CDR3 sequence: CSARIPETQYF. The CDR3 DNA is TGCAGTGCTAGAATACCAGAGACCCAGTACTTC.

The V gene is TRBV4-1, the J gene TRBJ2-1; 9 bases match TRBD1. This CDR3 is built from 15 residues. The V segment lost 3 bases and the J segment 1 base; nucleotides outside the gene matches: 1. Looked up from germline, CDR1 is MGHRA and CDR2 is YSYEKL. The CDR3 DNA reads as TGCGCCAGCAGCCAGGGGACAGGGTCCTACAATGAGCAGTTCTTC. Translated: CASSQGTGSYNEQFF.

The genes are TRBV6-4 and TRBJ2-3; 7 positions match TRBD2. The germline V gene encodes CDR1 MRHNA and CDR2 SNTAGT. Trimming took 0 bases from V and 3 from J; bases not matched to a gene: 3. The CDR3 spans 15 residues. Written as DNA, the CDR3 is TGTGCCAGCAGTGACTCGGCGGGAGAAACAGATACGCAGTATTTT. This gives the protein CASSDSAGETDTQYF.

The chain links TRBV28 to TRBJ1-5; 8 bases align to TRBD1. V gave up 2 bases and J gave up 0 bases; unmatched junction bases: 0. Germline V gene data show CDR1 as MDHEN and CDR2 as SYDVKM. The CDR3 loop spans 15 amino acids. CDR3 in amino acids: CASSLTGGSNQPQHF. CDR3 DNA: TGTGCCAGCAGTTTAACAGGGGGTAGCAATCAGCCCCAGCATTTT.

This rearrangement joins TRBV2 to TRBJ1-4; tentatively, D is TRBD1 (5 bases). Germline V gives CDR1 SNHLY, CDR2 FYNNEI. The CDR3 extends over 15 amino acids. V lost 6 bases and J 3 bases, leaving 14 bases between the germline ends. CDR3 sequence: CASRIDGTANEKLFF. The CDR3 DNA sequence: TGTGCCAGCAGGATAGACGGGACGGCTAATGAAAAACTGTTTTTT. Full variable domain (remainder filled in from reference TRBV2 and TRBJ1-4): EPEVTQTPSHQVTQMGQEVILRCVPISNHLYFYWYRQILGQKVEFLVSFYNNEISEKSEIFDDQFSVERPDGSNFTLKIRSTKLEDSAMYFCASRIDGTANEKLFFGSGTQLSVL.

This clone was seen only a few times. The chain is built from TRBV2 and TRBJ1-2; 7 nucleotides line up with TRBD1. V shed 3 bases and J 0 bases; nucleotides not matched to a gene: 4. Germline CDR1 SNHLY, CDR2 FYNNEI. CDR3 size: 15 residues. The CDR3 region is CASSEYRGANYGYTF. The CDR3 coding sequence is TGTGCCAGCAGTGAGTACAGGGGAGCTAACTATGGCTACACCTTC.

CDR3 in amino acids: CASSLSGNTGELFF. For the CDR3, the DNA is TGTGCCAGCAGTCTTAGCGGGAACACCGGGGAGCTGTTTTTT. The V gene is TRBV6-1, the J gene TRBJ2-2; TRBD2 is a possible D gene (6 bases). The CDR3 is 14 amino acids. V gave up 5 bases and J gave up 1 base, with 8 bases separating them. Germline CDR1 and CDR2: MNHNS and SASEGT.

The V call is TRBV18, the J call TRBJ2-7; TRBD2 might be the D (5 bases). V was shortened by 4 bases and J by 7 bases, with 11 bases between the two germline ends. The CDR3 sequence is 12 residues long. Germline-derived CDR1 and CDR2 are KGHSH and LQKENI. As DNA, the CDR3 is TGTGCCAGCTCACGACCCCCGGGGGAGCAGTACTTC. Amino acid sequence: CASSRPPGEQYF. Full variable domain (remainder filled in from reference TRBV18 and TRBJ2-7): NAGVMQNPRHLVRRRGQEARLRCSPMKGHSHVYWYRQLPEEGLKFMVYLQKENIIDESGMPKERFSAEFPKEGPSILRIQQVVRGDSAAYFCASSRPPGEQYFGPGTRLTVT.

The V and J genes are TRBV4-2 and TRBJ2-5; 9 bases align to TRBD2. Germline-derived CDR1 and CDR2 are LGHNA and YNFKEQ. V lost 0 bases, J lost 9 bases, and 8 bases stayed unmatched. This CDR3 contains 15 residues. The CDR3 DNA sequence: TGTGCCAGCAGCCAAGATAGGGCCGAGCGGGGGGCCCAGTACTTC. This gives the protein CASSQDRAERGAQYF.

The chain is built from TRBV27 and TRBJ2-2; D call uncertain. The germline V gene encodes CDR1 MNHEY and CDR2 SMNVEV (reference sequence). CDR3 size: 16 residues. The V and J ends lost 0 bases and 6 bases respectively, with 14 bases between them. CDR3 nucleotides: TGTGCCAGCAGTTTATCGTTGTCCTGGGTAGCCGGGGAGCTGTTTTTT. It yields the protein CASSLSLSWVAGELFF.

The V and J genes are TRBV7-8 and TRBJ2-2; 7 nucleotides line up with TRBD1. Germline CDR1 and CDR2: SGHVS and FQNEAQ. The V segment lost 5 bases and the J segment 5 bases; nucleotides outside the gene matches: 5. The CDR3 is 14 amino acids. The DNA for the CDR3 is TGTGCCAGCAGCCCATACAGGGGTACCGGGGAGCTGTTTTTT. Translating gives CASSPYRGTGELFF.

CDR3 protein: CASSDGSDLQKLFF. CDR3 nucleotides: TGTGCCAGCAGTGATGGGTCAGACCTCCAAAAACTGTTTTTT. V usage is TRBV6-1 and J usage is TRBJ1-4, with D hard to call. This CDR3 has 14 residues. The germline CDR1 and CDR2 sequences are MNHNS and SASEGT. Trimming shortened V by 3 bases and J by 9 bases, and 14 bases separated the two germline ends.

The CDR3 sequence is CASSRAEVGVLSEAFF. CDR3 coding DNA: TGTGCCAGCAGTCGGGCGGAGGTTGGGGTTCTTTCCGAAGCTTTCTTT. The genes are TRBV2 and TRBJ1-1, with unresolved D. V was pared by 5 bases and J by 8 bases, with 24 bases between. Germline lookup yields CDR1 SNHLY and CDR2 FYNNEI. CDR3 length: 16 residues.

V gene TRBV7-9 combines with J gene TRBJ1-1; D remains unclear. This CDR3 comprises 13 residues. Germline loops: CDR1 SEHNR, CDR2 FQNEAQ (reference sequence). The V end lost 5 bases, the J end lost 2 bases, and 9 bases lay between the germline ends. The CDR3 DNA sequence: TGTGCCAGCAGCCCGACACCAAACACTGAAGCTTTCTTT. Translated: CASSPTPNTEAFF.

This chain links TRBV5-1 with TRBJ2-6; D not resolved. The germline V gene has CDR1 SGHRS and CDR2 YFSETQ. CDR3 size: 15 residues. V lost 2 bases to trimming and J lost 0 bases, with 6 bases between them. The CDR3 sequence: CASSFPSSGANVLTF. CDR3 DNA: TGCGCCAGCAGCTTTCCTAGCTCTGGGGCCAACGTCCTGACTTTC.

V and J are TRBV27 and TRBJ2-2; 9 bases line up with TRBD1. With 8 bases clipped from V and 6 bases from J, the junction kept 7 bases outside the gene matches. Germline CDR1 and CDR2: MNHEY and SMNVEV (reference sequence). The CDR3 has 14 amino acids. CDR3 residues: CASLRWDRAGELFF. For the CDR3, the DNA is TGTGCCAGCCTACGGTGGGACAGGGCCGGGGAGCTGTTTTTT.

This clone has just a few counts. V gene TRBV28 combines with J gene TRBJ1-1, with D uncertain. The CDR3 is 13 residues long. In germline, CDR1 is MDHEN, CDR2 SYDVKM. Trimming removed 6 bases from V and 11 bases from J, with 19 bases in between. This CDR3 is CASSRVMVSRAFF. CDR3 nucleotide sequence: TGTGCCAGCAGCCGGGTCATGGTGTCACGGGCTTTCTTT.

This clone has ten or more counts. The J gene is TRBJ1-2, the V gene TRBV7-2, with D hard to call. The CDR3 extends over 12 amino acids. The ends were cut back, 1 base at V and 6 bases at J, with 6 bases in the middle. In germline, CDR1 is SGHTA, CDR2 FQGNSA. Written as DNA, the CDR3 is TGTGCCAGCAGCTTAGACGGCCATGGCTACACCTTC. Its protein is CASSLDGHGYTF.

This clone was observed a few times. The CDR3 reads CASSGVYYEQYF. For the CDR3, the DNA is TGCGCCAGCAGTGGAGTGTACTACGAGCAGTACTTC. The chain joins TRBV10-2 to TRBJ2-7; D remains unclear. This CDR3 is built from 12 residues. CDR1 and CDR2 from the germline V gene are WSHSY and SAAADI. V was trimmed by 4 bases and J by 3 bases, leaving 7 bases between them.

The CDR3 DNA sequence: TGTGCCAGCAGCGCCCGACTTACAAAAGGGGAGACCCAGTACTTC. Translated, it gives CASSARLTKGETQYF. The chain joins TRBV7-9 to TRBJ2-5; D unresolved. The germline CDR1 and CDR2 sequences are SEHNR and FQNEAQ (reference sequence). V was shortened by 5 bases and J by 5 bases, with 18 bases between the two germline ends. The CDR3 loop spans 15 amino acids.

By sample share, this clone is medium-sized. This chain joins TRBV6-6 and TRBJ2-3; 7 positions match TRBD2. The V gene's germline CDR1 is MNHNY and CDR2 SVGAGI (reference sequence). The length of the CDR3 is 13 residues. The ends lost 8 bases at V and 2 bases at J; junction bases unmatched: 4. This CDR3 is CASRGTITDTQYF. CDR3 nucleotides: TGTGCCAGCCGCGGGACTATCACAGATACGCAGTATTTT.